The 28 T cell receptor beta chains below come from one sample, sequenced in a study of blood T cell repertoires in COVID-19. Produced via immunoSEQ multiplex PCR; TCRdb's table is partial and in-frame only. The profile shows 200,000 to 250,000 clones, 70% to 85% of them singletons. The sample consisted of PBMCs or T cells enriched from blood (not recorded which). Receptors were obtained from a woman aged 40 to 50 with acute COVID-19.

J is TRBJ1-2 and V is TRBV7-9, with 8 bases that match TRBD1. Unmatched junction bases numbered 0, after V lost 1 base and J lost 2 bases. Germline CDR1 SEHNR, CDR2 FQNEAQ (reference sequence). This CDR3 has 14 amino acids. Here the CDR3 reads CASSLGTGNYGYTF. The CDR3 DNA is TGTGCCAGCAGCTTAGGGACAGGGAACTATGGCTACACCTTC. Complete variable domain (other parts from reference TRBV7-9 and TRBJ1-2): DTGVSQNPRHKITKRGQNVTFRCDPISEHNRLYWYRQTLGQGPEFLTYFQNEAQLEKSRLLSDRFSAERPKGSFSTLEIQRTEQGDSAMYLCASSLGTGNYGYTFGSGTRLTVV.

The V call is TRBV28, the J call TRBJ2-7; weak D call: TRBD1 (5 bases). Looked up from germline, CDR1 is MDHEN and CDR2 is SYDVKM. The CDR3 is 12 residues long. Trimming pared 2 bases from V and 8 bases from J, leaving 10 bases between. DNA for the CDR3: TGTGCCAGCAGTTTAAGTCAGGGTAAGCAGTACTTC. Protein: CASSLSQGKQYF.

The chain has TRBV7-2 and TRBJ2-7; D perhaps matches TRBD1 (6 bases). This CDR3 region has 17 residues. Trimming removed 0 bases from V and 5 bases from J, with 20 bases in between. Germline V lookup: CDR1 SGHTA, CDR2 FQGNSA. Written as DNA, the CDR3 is TGTGCCAGCAGCTTAGCAGGTCGGACAGTACGGATTGACGAGCAGTACTTC. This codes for CASSLAGRTVRIDEQYF.

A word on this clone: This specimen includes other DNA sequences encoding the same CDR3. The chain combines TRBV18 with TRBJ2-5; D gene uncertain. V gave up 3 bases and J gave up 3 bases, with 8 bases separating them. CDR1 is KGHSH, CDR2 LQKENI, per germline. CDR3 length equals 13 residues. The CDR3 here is CASSPSREETQYF. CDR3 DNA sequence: TGTGCCAGCTCACCGAGCCGGGAAGAGACCCAGTACTTC.

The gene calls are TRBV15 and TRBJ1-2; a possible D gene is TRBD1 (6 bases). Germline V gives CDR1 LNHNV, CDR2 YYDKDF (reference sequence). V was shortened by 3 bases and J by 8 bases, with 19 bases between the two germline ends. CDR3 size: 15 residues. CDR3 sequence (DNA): TGTGCCACCAGCAGCGGACAGCAGGCTTTATTGGGCTACACCTTC. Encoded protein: CATSSGQQALLGYTF.

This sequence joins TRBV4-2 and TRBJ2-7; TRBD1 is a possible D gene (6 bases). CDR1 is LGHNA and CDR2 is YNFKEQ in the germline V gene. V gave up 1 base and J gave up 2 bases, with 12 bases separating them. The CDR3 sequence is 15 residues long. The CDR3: CASSQGPGHTYEQYF. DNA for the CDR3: TGTGCCAGCAGCCAAGGTCCGGGACACACCTACGAGCAGTACTTC.

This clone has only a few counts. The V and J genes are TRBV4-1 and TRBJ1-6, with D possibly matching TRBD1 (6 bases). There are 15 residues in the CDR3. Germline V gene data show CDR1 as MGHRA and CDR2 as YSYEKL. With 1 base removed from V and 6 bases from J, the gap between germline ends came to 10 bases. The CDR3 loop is CASSQVNRVNSPLHF. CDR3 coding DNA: TGCGCCAGCAGCCAAGTAAACAGGGTTAATTCACCCCTCCACTTT.

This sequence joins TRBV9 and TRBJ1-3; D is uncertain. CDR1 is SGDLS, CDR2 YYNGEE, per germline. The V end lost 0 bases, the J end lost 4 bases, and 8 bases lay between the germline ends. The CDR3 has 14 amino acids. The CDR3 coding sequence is TGTGCCAGCAGCGTAGCGGGAGCCGGAAACACCATATATTTT. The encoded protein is CASSVAGAGNTIYF.

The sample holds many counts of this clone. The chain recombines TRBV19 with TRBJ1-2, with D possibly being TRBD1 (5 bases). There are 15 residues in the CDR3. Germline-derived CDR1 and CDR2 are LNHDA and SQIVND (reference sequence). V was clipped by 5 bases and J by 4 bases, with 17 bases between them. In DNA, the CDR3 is TGTGCCAGTAGTTTTCCGGGACTGACACCCTATGGCTACACCTTC. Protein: CASSFPGLTPYGYTF.

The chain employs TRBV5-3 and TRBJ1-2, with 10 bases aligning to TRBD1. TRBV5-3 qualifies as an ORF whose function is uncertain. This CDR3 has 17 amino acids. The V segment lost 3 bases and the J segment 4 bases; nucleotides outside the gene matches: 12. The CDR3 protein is CARSWRDRGGGCYGYTF. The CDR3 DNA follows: TGTGCCAGAAGCTGGAGGGACAGGGGAGGAGGATGCTATGGCTACACCTTC.

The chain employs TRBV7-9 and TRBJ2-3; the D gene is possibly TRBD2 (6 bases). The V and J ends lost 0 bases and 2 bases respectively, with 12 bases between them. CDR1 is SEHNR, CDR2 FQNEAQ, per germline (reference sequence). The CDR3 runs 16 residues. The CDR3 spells CASSLAGGIYTDTQYF. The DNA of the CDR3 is TGTGCCAGCAGCTTAGCGGGGGGAATATACACAGATACGCAGTATTTT.

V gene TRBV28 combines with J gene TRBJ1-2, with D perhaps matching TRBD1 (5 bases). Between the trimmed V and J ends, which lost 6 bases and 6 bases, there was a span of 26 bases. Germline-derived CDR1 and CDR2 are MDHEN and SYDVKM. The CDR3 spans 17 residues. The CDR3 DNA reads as TGTGCCAGCAGCTTCCCCACTACCAGGGAAAGTGGTCATGGCTACACCTTC. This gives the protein CASSFPTTRESGHGYTF.

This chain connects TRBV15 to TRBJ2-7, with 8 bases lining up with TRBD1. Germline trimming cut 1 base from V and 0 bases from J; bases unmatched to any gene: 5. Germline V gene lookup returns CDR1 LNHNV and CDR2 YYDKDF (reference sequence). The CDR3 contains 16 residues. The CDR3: CATSRGGTGVSYEQYF. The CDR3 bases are TGTGCCACCAGCAGAGGAGGGACAGGTGTCTCCTACGAGCAGTACTTC.

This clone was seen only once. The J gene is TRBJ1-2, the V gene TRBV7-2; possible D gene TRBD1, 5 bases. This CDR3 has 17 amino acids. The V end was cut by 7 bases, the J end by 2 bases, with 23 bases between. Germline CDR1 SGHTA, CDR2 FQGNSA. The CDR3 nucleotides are TGTGCCAGCACCCAGGTTTCTGGGGCCCCTAACAACTATGGCTACACCTTC. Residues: CASTQVSGAPNNYGYTF. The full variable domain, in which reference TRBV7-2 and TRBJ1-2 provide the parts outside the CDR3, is GAGVSQSPSNKVTEKGKDVELRCDPISGHTALYWYRQSLGQGLEFLIYFQGNSAPDKSGLPSDRFSAERTGGSVSTLTIQRTQQEDSAVYLCASTQVSGAPNNYGYTFGSGTRLTVV.

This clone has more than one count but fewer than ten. The CDR3 spells CASSLRQGWMNTEAFF. The CDR3 DNA is TGCGCCAGCAGCTTAAGACAGGGCTGGATGAACACTGAAGCTTTCTTT. The chain recombines TRBV5-1 with TRBJ1-1; 7 nucleotides align to TRBD1. The V segment lost 2 bases and the J segment 0 bases; nucleotides outside the gene matches: 7. CDR1 and CDR2 from the germline V gene are SGHRS and YFSETQ. The CDR3 runs 16 residues.

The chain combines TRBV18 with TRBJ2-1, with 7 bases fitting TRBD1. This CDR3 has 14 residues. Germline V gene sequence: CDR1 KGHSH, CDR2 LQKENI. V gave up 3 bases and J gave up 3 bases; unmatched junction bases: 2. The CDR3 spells CASSPTGDYNEQFF. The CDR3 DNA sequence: TGTGCCAGCTCACCCACAGGGGACTACAATGAGCAGTTCTTC.

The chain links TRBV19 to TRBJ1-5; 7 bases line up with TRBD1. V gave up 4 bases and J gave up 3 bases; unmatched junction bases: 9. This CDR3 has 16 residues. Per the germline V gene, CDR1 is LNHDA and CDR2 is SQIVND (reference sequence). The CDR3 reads CASSTPHGQDNQPQHF. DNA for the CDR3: TGTGCCAGTAGTACACCCCATGGACAGGACAATCAGCCCCAGCATTTT.

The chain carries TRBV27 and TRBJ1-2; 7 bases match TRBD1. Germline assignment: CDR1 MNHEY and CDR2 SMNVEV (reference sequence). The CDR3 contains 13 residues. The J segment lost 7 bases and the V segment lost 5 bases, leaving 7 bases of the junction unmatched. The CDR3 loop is CASSSTGAGGYTF. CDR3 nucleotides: TGTGCCAGCAGTAGCACAGGGGCGGGTGGCTACACCTTC.

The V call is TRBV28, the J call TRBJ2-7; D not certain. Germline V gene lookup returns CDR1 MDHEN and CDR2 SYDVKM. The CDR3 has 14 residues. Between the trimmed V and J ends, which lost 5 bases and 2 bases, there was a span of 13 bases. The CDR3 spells CASSQTGHPYEQYF. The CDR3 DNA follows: TGTGCCAGCAGTCAGACGGGTCATCCCTACGAGCAGTACTTC.

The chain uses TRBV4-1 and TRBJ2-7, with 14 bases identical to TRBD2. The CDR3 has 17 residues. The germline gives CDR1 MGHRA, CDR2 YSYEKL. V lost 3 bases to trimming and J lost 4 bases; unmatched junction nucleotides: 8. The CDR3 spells CASSHLGGTSGSYEQYF. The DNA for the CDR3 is TGCGCCAGCAGCCATCTCGGGGGGACTAGCGGGAGTTACGAGCAGTACTTC.

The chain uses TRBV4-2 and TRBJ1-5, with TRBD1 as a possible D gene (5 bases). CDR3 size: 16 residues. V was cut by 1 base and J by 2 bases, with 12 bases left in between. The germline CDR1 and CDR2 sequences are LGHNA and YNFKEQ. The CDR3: CASSQVGRAGNQPQHF. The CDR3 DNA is TGTGCCAGCAGCCAAGTCGGCAGGGCGGGCAATCAGCCCCAGCATTTT.

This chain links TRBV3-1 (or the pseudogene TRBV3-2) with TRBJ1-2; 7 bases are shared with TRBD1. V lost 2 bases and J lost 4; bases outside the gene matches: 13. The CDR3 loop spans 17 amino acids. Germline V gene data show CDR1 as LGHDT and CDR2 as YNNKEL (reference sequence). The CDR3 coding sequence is TGTGCCAGCAGCCAATATGTCACAGGGGCCCTATCCTATGGCTACACCTTC. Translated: CASSQYVTGALSYGYTF.

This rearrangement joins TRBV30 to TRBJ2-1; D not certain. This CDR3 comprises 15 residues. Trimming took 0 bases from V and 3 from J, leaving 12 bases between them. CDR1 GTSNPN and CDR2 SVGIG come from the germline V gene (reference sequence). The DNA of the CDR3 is TGTGCCTGGAGTGTACCCTGGCGCGGCTACAATGAGCAGTTCTTC. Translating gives CAWSVPWRGYNEQFF.

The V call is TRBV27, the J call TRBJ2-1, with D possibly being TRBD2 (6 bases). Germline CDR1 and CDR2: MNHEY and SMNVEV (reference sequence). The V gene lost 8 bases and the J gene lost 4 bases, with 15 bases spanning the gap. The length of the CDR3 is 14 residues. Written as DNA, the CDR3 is TGTGCCAGCTGGGGATACGGGGGATACAATGAGCAGTTCTTC. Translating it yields CASWGYGGYNEQFF.

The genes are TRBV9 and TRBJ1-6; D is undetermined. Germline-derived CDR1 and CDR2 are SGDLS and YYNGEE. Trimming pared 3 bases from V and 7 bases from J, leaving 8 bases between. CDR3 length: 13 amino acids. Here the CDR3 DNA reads TGTGCCAGCAGCGGGGCTTGGAATTCACCCCTCCACTTT. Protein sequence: CASSGAWNSPLHF.

The CDR3 loop is CASSDRGPYEQYF. The CDR3 DNA reads as TGTGCCAGCAGTGACAGGGGGCCTTACGAGCAGTACTTC. The chain has TRBV7-9 and TRBJ2-7; 10 bases match TRBD1. V gave up 6 bases and J gave up 4 bases; unmatched junction bases: 3. The CDR3 has 13 residues. Germline assignment: CDR1 SEHNR and CDR2 FQNEAQ (reference sequence).

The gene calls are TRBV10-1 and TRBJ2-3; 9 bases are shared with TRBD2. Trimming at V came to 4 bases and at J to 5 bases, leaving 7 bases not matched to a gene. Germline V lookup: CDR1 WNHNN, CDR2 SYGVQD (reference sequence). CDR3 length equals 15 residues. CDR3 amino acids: CASSAGGGGGDTQYF. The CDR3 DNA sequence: TGCGCCAGCAGTGCTGGCGGGGGGGGTGGAGATACGCAGTATTTT.

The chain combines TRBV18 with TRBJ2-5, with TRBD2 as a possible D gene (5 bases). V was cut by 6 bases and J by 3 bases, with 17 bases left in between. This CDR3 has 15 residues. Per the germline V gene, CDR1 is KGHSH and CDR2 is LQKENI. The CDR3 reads CASSNAEGREETQYF. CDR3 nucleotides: TGTGCCAGCTCCAATGCGGAAGGGAGAGAAGAGACCCAGTACTTC.